The 30 T cell receptor beta chains below come from one sample, sequenced in a study of metastatic and nonmetastatic thyroid tumors. Thyroid surgery had not been preceded by any treatment in any patient. TCRdb re-processed the PCR reads through MiXCR. Found here are over 25,000 clones, 15% to 20% of them singletons; the top ten hold roughly 6.1%. Sequenced input: blood. Receptor source: a male donor with papillary thyroid cancer or a benign thyroid nodule (not recorded which). Some clones in this sample may be carry-over from other donors' samples.

This clone was counted many times. The chain is built from TRBV28 and TRBJ1-1; the D gene is possibly TRBD1 (6 bases). Germline lookup yields CDR1 MDHEN and CDR2 SYDVKM. This CDR3 has 14 residues. Trimming took 3 bases from V and 5 from J, leaving 13 bases between them. DNA of the CDR3: TGTGCCAGCAGTTTTGGGGGGCAGGGGACTGAAGCTTTCTTT. Protein sequence: CASSFGGQGTEAFF.

This clone was seen ten or more times. The rearrangement joins TRBV4-1 to TRBJ2-2; perhaps TRBD1 as D (6 bases). This CDR3 region has 15 residues. The V gene lost 1 base and the J gene lost 6 bases, with 12 bases spanning the gap. Per the germline V gene, CDR1 is MGHRA and CDR2 is YSYEKL. The CDR3 sequence is CASSQGHRVSGELFF. The CDR3 region has the DNA TGCGCCAGCAGCCAAGGCCACAGGGTGTCCGGGGAGCTGTTTTTT.

The chain couples TRBV30 to TRBJ1-6; a weak D match, TRBD1 (6 bases). Germline CDR1 reads GTSNPN; CDR2 reads SVGIG (reference sequence). Trimming stripped 6 bases from V and 4 bases from J, with 10 bases between. CDR3 size: 13 residues. CDR3 bases: TGTGCCTGTAGGGGGGAATATAATTCACCCCTCCACTTT. Its translation: CACRGEYNSPLHF.

This clone was seen at least ten times. The chain joins TRBV28 to TRBJ1-1; D is undetermined. Trimming cost V 2 bases and J 4 bases, with 5 bases left between them. The CDR3 runs to 12 residues. CDR1 is MDHEN, CDR2 SYDVKM, per germline. CDR3 sequence (DNA): TGTGCCAGCAGTTTACTTCCCACTGAAGCTTTCTTT. Encoded protein: CASSLLPTEAFF.

The sample holds many counts of this clone. The chain employs TRBV28 and TRBJ2-1; D not certain. Trimming took 3 bases from V and 7 from J, leaving 7 bases between them. The CDR3 extends over 12 amino acids. The germline V gene encodes CDR1 MDHEN and CDR2 SYDVKM. CDR3 DNA: TGTGCCAGCAGTTTTGCCCAGAATGAGCAGTTCTTC. This translates into CASSFAQNEQFF.

This clone was seen repeatedly, ten times or more. The rearrangement uses TRBV4-2 and TRBJ2-1, with TRBD2 matching over 8 bases. The CDR3 spans 17 residues. Trimming at V came to 0 bases and at J to 5 bases, leaving 9 bases not matched to a gene. Germline CDR1 is LGHNA and CDR2 is YNFKEQ. The CDR3 nucleotides read TGTGCCAGCAGCCAAGATCAAGCGGGAGTATCTCACAATGAGCAGTTCTTC. As protein: CASSQDQAGVSHNEQFF.

This sequence joins TRBV6-5 and TRBJ2-7, with TRBD2 matching over 8 bases. In germline, CDR1 is MNHEY, CDR2 SVGAGI. The length of the CDR3 is 14 residues. V trimming: 0 bases; J trimming: 2 bases; junction bases outside the gene matches: 0. Here the CDR3 DNA reads TGTGCCAGCAGTTACTCTAGCGGGGCCTACGAGCAGTACTTC. It encodes CASSYSSGAYEQYF.

This clone was observed many times. V and J are TRBV25-1 and TRBJ2-5, with TRBD2 as a possible D gene (5 bases). This CDR3 has 14 residues. V shed 1 base and J shed 0 bases, with 6 bases lying between them. Germline V lookup: CDR1 MGHDK, CDR2 SYGVNS. Written as DNA, the CDR3 is TGTGCCAGCAGTGAATTGACTAACCAAGAGACCCAGTACTTC. Residues: CASSELTNQETQYF.

The sample holds many counts of this clone. The chain couples TRBV5-6 to TRBJ1-5; D not resolved. V was trimmed by 4 bases and J by 3 bases, leaving 11 bases between them. This CDR3 is 14 amino acids long. Germline CDR1 is SGHDT and CDR2 is YYEEEE. The CDR3 region is CASSIRHVNQPQHF. The CDR3, as DNA: TGTGCCAGCAGCATTCGACACGTCAATCAGCCCCAGCATTTT.

The chain is built from TRBV7-8 and TRBJ2-7; D is ambiguous. CDR3 length equals 12 residues. V dropped 5 bases and J dropped 3 bases, with 8 bases sitting between them. CDR1 is SGHVS, CDR2 FQNEAQ, per germline. The CDR3 nucleotides are TGTGCCAGCAGCCCCCTAATCTACGAGCAGTACTTC. This encodes CASSPLIYEQYF.

This clone was seen repeatedly, ten times or more. V is TRBV28 and J is TRBJ2-7; TRBD2 matches 14 bases. Per the germline V gene, CDR1 is MDHEN and CDR2 is SYDVKM. This CDR3 is built from 15 residues. The J segment lost 6 bases and the V segment lost 10 bases, leaving 11 bases of the junction unmatched. The CDR3 spells CAITVFGTSGSEQYF. CDR3 nucleotides: TGTGCCATCACAGTTTTTGGGACTAGCGGGAGCGAGCAGTACTTC. Filled out from reference TRBV28 and TRBJ2-7, the complete variable domain reads DVKVTQSSRYLVKRTGEKVFLECVQDMDHENMFWYRQDPGLGLRLIYFSYDVKMKEKGDIPEGYSVSREKKERFSLILESASTNQTSMYLCAITVFGTSGSEQYFGPGTRLTVT.

This clone was seen at least ten times. V usage is TRBV10-3 and J usage is TRBJ2-1, with TRBD2 matching 9 bases. The V and J ends lost 6 bases and 4 bases, in that order; junction bases with no gene match: 10. This CDR3 is 16 amino acids long. Germline assignment: CDR1 ENHRY and CDR2 SYGVKD. CDR3 residues: CAISTVGAGGYNEQFF. Here the CDR3 DNA reads TGTGCCATCAGCACCGTGGGAGCGGGAGGTTACAATGAGCAGTTCTTC.

This sequence joins TRBV27 and TRBJ2-7, with a weak D call TRBD1 (5 bases). The CDR3 consists of 13 residues. CDR1 MNHEY and CDR2 SMNVEV come from the germline V gene (reference sequence). Trimming stripped 6 bases from V and 2 bases from J, with 11 bases between. The CDR3 DNA reads as TGTGCCAGCAGAACGACAGTCCCCTACGAGCAGTACTTC. It is translated as CASRTTVPYEQYF.

This clone has a count of ten or more. This chain connects TRBV7-9 to TRBJ2-1; 11 bases line up with TRBD2. The CDR3 extends over 15 amino acids. In germline, CDR1 is SEHNR, CDR2 FQNEAQ (reference sequence). The V gene end was trimmed by 9 bases and the J gene end by 3 bases; junction bases not matched to a gene: 7. The CDR3, as DNA: TGTGCCAGTACCCAGGGACTAGCGGACTACAATGAGCAGTTCTTC. It yields the protein CASTQGLADYNEQFF. The entire variable domain, with the rest obtained from reference TRBV7-9 and TRBJ2-1, is as follows: DTGVSQNPRHKITKRGQNVTFRCDPISEHNRLYWYRQTLGQGPEFLTYFQNEAQLEKSRLLSDRFSAERPKGSFSTLEIQRTEQGDSAMYLCASTQGLADYNEQFFGPGTRLTVL.

This clone came up many times. This chain connects TRBV6-1 to TRBJ1-6; D is unclear. The CDR3 has 13 residues. Germline values: CDR1 MNHNS, CDR2 SASEGT. V lost 5 bases to trimming and J lost 17 bases, with 19 bases between them. The DNA of the CDR3 is TGTGCCAGCAGTTCGAATGGGAAGTGGGCCGTCCACTTT. Amino acids: CASSSNGKWAVHF.

This clone showed up many times. This chain joins TRBV15 and TRBJ2-1; D gene unclear. Germline CDR1 and CDR2: LNHNV and YYDKDF (reference sequence). Trimming removed 0 bases from V and 6 bases from J, with 0 bases in between. The CDR3 consists of 11 residues. In DNA form, the CDR3 reads TGTGCCACCAGCAGAGACAATGAGCAGTTCTTC. This codes for CATSRDNEQFF.

By sample fraction, this clone is medium-sized. V gene TRBV6-1 combines with J gene TRBJ1-5, with D possibly being TRBD1 (5 bases). Germline V gives CDR1 MNHNS, CDR2 SASEGT. Trimming cost V 2 bases and J 7 bases, with 12 bases left between them. There are 14 residues in the CDR3. The CDR3 sequence is CASSESWGGQPQHF. CDR3 coding DNA: TGTGCCAGCAGTGAATCTTGGGGGGGACAGCCCCAGCATTTT.

In its sample, this clone ranks as medium-sized. The genes are TRBV27 and TRBJ2-7; possible D gene TRBD1, 5 bases. Germline loops: CDR1 MNHEY, CDR2 SMNVEV (reference sequence). V was clipped by 3 bases and J by 2 bases, with 8 bases between them. This CDR3 comprises 13 residues. The CDR3 protein is CASSFKGTYEQYF. CDR3 coding DNA: TGTGCCAGCAGTTTTAAGGGGACCTACGAGCAGTACTTC.

CDR3 sequence (DNA): TGTGCCAGCAGATTTGAGCGGTACTCCTACGAGCAGTACGTC. Translation: CASRFERYSYEQYV. The chain links TRBV6-1 to TRBJ2-7, with D tentatively TRBD2 (5 bases). The length of the CDR3 is 14 residues. The germline V gene has CDR1 MNHNS and CDR2 SASEGT. V lost 6 bases to trimming and J lost 0 bases, with 12 bases between them.

Concerning this clone itself: A junction boundary mismatches the germline segment, possibly from a read error. The chain employs TRBV7-3 and TRBJ2-1; D gene unclear. Germline CDR1 SGHTA, CDR2 FQGTGA. The CDR3 contains 15 residues. CDR3 coding DNA: TGTGCCAGCAGCCCCTTTGTTGTCTCTTACAATGAGCAGCTCTTC. It is translated as CASSPFVVSYNEQLF.

This chain connects TRBV4-2 to TRBJ2-7; D is possibly TRBD2 (7 bases). The V end was cut by 0 bases, the J end by 1 base, with 13 bases between. The CDR3 contains 16 residues. Germline CDR1 reads LGHNA; CDR2 reads YNFKEQ. The CDR3 region is CASSQEAGARSYEQYF. CDR3 nucleotide sequence: TGTGCCAGCAGCCAAGAGGCGGGGGCTCGGTCCTACGAGCAGTACTTC.

This clone was recorded at least ten times. The chain recombines TRBV4-2 with TRBJ1-5; unclear D gene. This CDR3 region has 12 residues. The germline V gene encodes CDR1 LGHNA and CDR2 YNFKEQ. V was pared by 5 bases and J by 3 bases, with 5 bases between. CDR3 in amino acids: CASSENNQPQHF. The CDR3 DNA follows: TGTGCCAGCAGCGAGAACAATCAGCCCCAGCATTTT.

This clone was seen a few times. The genes are TRBV6-2 or TRBV6-3 and TRBJ1-2; D not resolved. Germline V gene lookup returns CDR1 MNHEY and CDR2 SVGEGT. V dropped 6 bases and J dropped 4 bases, with 6 bases sitting between them. This CDR3 comprises 11 residues. The CDR3 bases are TGTGCCAGCAGCCGGTCCTATGGCTACACCTTC. Translated, it gives CASSRSYGYTF.

Many counts were recorded for this clone. The CDR3 region is CASSLGTSRGNTIYF. The CDR3 DNA reads as TGCGCCAGCAGCTTGGGGACATCGCGCGGAAACACCATATATTTT. The V gene is TRBV5-1, the J gene TRBJ1-3, with D tentatively TRBD1 (5 bases). The CDR3 is 15 amino acids. The germline V gene has CDR1 SGHRS and CDR2 YFSETQ. Trimming left V 0 bases short and J 4 bases short, with 11 bases between.

The chain employs TRBV7-3 and TRBJ2-1, with 10 positions matching TRBD2. V was pared by 1 base and J by 5 bases, with 8 bases of the junction left unmatched. The CDR3 contains 17 residues. Germline CDR1 and CDR2: SGHTA and FQGTGA. The CDR3 region is CASSLMQGTSENNEQFF. CDR3 bases: TGTGCCAGCAGCTTAATGCAAGGGACTAGCGAGAACAATGAGCAGTTCTTC.

This sequence joins TRBV12-3 or TRBV12-4 and TRBJ1-6, with TRBD1 matching over 7 bases. CDR3 length: 14 amino acids. After removal of 3 bases from V and 8 bases from J, the junction contained 4 bases not matched to a gene. The CDR3 is CASSLRGRDSPLHF. Written as DNA, the CDR3 is TGTGCCAGCAGTTTGAGGGGGCGGGATTCACCCCTCCACTTT.

This clone was seen ten or more times. V and J are TRBV2 and TRBJ1-5; D perhaps matches TRBD1 (5 bases). Germline V CDR1 and CDR2: SNHLY, FYNNEI. V was trimmed by 6 bases and J by 4 bases, leaving 10 bases between them. The CDR3 is 13 residues long. The CDR3 DNA follows: TGTGCCAGCAGGGGGGAGATAAATCAGCCCCAGCATTTT. This translates into CASRGEINQPQHF.

The V and J genes are TRBV28 and TRBJ1-5; 10 bases map to TRBD1. V shed 7 bases and J 7 bases; nucleotides not matched to a gene: 16. Germline loops: CDR1 MDHEN, CDR2 SYDVKM. The CDR3 is 17 residues long. The CDR3 DNA follows: TGTGCCAGCACCTACGCCTACGACAGGGGGCAGGGGCAGCCCCAGCATTTT. Protein sequence: CASTYAYDRGQGQPQHF.

The chain has TRBV28 and TRBJ1-2, with 9 bases matching TRBD1. This CDR3 spans 15 amino acids. V trimming: 3 bases; J trimming: 9 bases; junction bases outside the gene matches: 11. Germline V gene sequence: CDR1 MDHEN, CDR2 SYDVKM. Written as DNA, the CDR3 is TGTGCCAGCAGTTTGGGGGGACAGGGACGTGGTTGCTACACCTTC. Residues: CASSLGGQGRGCYTF.

This clone was picked up many times. The rearrangement links TRBV6-1 to TRBJ2-6; unclear D gene. Germline CDR1 reads MNHNS; CDR2 reads SASEGT. This CDR3 is built from 17 residues. The V end was cut by 7 bases, the J end by 5 bases, with 21 bases between. CDR3 bases: TGTGCCAGCACCTTTACCGGTGCCTTTTCTAGGGCCAACGTCCTGACTTTC. Translated: CASTFTGAFSRANVLTF.